The clone carrying this T cell receptor (beta chain) was observed at least ten times. Profiling of TCR beta VDJ combinations and CDR3 sequences used genomic DNA as template. TCRdb itself ran the reads through MiXCR, one entry per CDR3 protein. The sample records about 210,000 distinct CDR3 sequences, 30% to 40% being singletons. The sample comes from a study of CD8+CD57+ T cells in acquired aplastic anemia. About the study: Healthy donor sequencing depth: around 10 million CD4+, under 12 million CD8+ reads.

Specimen: sorted CD4+, CD8+, or CD8+CD57+ T cells (not recorded which) from PBMCs. The sequence came from a human donor in good health, serving as a control.

CDR3 sequence (DNA): TGTGCCAGCAGCGTAGCATCAGGGGGAGGCCTTAACTCCTACGAGCAGTACTTC. This sequence encodes CASSVASGGGLNSYEQYF. The chain links TRBV9 to TRBJ2-7, with D perhaps matching TRBD1 (7 bases). The germline V gene has CDR1 SGDLS and CDR2 YYNGEE. V lost 0 bases to trimming and J lost 0 bases, with 19 bases between them. This CDR3 comprises 18 residues.